The clone carrying this T cell receptor beta chain was observed a handful of times. The antigen remains undetermined. Per the germline V gene, CDR1 is SGHVS and CDR2 is FQNEAQ. The CDR3 extends over 15 amino acids. Trimming cost V 5 bases and J 10 bases, with 23 bases left between them. The sorted Tregs were CD4+CD25+CD127-/low cells. General study points: Whole repertoires were not studied in the larger cohort, only one V-J beta rearrangement. Tumor memory CD4+ T cell TCR gene usage clustered with blood and lymph node memory CD4+ cells and lymph node naive CD4+ cells.

MiXCR, applied by TCRdb to the 5' RACE reads, yields one record per CDR3 protein. Among about 9,000 distinct CDR3 sequences listed, around 44% were seen once. The TCR sequence derives from a female donor with breast cancer. The rearrangement links TRBV7-8 to TRBJ1-1; a possible D gene is TRBD1 (5 bases). Specimen: Tregs sorted from a lymph node. The CDR3 spells CASSLESIQGMGAFF. The DNA of the CDR3 is TGTGCCAGCAGCCTAGAGAGCATTCAGGGTATGGGAGCTTTCTTT. Variable domain in full (rest from reference TRBV7-8 and TRBJ1-1): GAGVSQSPRYKVAKRGQDVALRCDPISGHVSLFWYQQALGQGPEFLTYFQNEAQLDKSGLPSDRFFAERPEGSVSTLKIQRTQQEDSAVYLCASSLESIQGMGAFFGQGTRLTVV.